One and the same sample provided the 20 T cell receptor beta chains below, sequenced in a study of cytomegalovirus exposure and HLA in healthy donors. 13 Jbeta primers and 60 Vbeta primers were used for the PCR. Here immunoSEQ multiplex PCR was the method, and the copy in TCRdb shows in-frame clones only, minus some. The sample lists some 130,000 clones, 60% to 75% occurring once. Sequences were obtained from PBMCs. All receptors derive from a woman in her fifties or sixties in good health and CMV-seropositive.

This sequence joins TRBV4-2 and TRBJ1-2; D gene ambiguous. The V end was cut by 1 base, the J end by 0 bases, with 6 bases between. The CDR3 contains 14 residues. From germline, CDR1 is LGHNA and CDR2 YNFKEQ. CDR3 amino acids: CASSQGLANYGYTF. The CDR3 coding sequence is TGTGCCAGCAGCCAAGGACTCGCTAACTATGGCTACACCTTC.

CDR3 bases: TGTGCCACCAGCAGAGATAGCACCGTACGGGGAAACACTGAAGCTTTCTTT. This encodes CATSRDSTVRGNTEAFF. The chain is built from TRBV15 and TRBJ1-1, with unresolved D. With 0 bases removed from V and 2 bases from J, the gap between germline ends came to 16 bases. The CDR3 length is 17 residues. The germline V gene encodes CDR1 LNHNV and CDR2 YYDKDF (reference sequence).

The chain employs TRBV2 and TRBJ2-4; TRBD1 aligns across 8 bases. Germline trimming cut 4 bases from V and 8 bases from J; bases unmatched to any gene: 4. The germline V gene has CDR1 SNHLY and CDR2 FYNNEI. CDR3 length equals 13 residues. The DNA for the CDR3 is TGTGCCAGCAGTGGACAGGGGTTGGACATTCAGTACTTC. Its translation is CASSGQGLDIQYF.

The V gene is TRBV19, the J gene TRBJ2-2; TRBD1 is a possible D gene (7 bases). V was shortened by 6 bases and J by 5 bases, with 16 bases between the two germline ends. Germline CDR1 reads LNHDA; CDR2 reads SQIVND (reference sequence). The CDR3 is 15 residues long. The CDR3 sequence is CASSWSAGGTGELFF. DNA of the CDR3: TGTGCCAGTAGCTGGTCCGCAGGGGGGACCGGGGAGCTGTTTTTT. Complete variable domain (other parts from reference TRBV19 and TRBJ2-2): DGGITQSPKYLFRKEGQNVTLSCEQNLNHDAMYWYRQDPGQGLRLIYYSQIVNDFQKGDIAEGYSVSREKKESFPLTVTSAQKNPTAFYLCASSWSAGGTGELFFGEGSRLTVL.

The chain uses TRBV4-1 and TRBJ1-2; TRBD1 agrees at 8 bases. The CDR3 runs to 14 residues. CDR1 MGHRA and CDR2 YSYEKL come from the germline V gene. V lost 4 bases and J lost 6; bases outside the gene matches: 7. The CDR3 sequence: CASSPADRADGYTF. CDR3 DNA: TGCGCCAGCAGCCCGGCGGACAGGGCGGATGGCTACACCTTC.

J is TRBJ2-7 and V is TRBV7-2, with D tentatively TRBD2 (5 bases). The CDR3 extends over 13 amino acids. V dropped 1 base and J dropped 6 bases, with 10 bases sitting between them. In germline, CDR1 is SGHTA, CDR2 FQGNSA. The CDR3 loop is CASSLVVEGEQYF. CDR3 nucleotide sequence: TGTGCCAGCAGCTTAGTGGTAGAGGGCGAGCAGTACTTC.

This chain links TRBV5-1 with TRBJ2-1; D gene unclear. This CDR3 has 15 residues. The V gene lost 3 bases and the J gene lost 7 bases, with 17 bases spanning the gap. The V gene's germline CDR1 is SGHRS and CDR2 YFSETQ. The CDR3 nucleotides are TGCGCCAGCAGCTCTAATCCCGGTCCCGAGAATGAGCAGTTCTTC. Translation: CASSSNPGPENEQFF.

This chain uses TRBV5-6 with TRBJ2-3; the match to TRBD2 covers 13 bases. This CDR3 is built from 19 residues. V lost 4 bases and J lost 4; bases outside the gene matches: 15. Germline values: CDR1 SGHDT, CDR2 YYEEEE. The CDR3 sequence: CASSLKLAGGPWNPDTQYF. The CDR3 DNA reads TGTGCCAGCAGCCTAAAACTAGCGGGGGGGCCGTGGAATCCAGATACGCAGTATTTT. The whole variable domain, remainder taken from reference TRBV5-6 and TRBJ2-3, is DAGVTQSPTHLIKTRGQQVTLRCSPKSGHDTVSWYQQALGQGPQFIFQYYEEEERQRGNFPDRFSGHQFPNYSSELNVNALLLGDSALYLCASSLKLAGGPWNPDTQYFGPGTRLTVL.

The chain is built from TRBV12-5 and TRBJ1-5; tentatively, D is TRBD1 (5 bases). The germline gives CDR1 LGHNT, CDR2 FRNRAP. The CDR3 spans 14 residues. The V end was cut by 6 bases, the J end by 4 bases, with 13 bases between. CDR3 region: CASGAGTRNQPQHF. The DNA for the CDR3 is TGTGCTAGTGGCGCCGGGACTAGGAATCAGCCCCAGCATTTT.

The chain recombines TRBV9 with TRBJ2-3; 11 nucleotides align to TRBD2. The V segment lost 4 bases and the J segment 4 bases; nucleotides outside the gene matches: 14. The CDR3 totals 18 residues. From germline, CDR1 is SGDLS and CDR2 YYNGEE. CDR3 in DNA: TGTGCCAGCAGCCCTCTAGCGGGGGGCAGTGTTATTGCAGATACGCAGTATTTT. It translates to CASSPLAGGSVIADTQYF.

V and J are TRBV7-8 and TRBJ2-5; 7 nucleotides line up with TRBD2. Germline assignment: CDR1 SGHVS and CDR2 FQNEAQ. The CDR3 is 15 residues long. V dropped 1 base and J dropped 1; count of bases not matched to a gene: 3. The CDR3 nucleotides read TGTGCCAGCAGCTTAGGAGCGGGATTCCAAGAGACCCAGTACTTC. As protein: CASSLGAGFQETQYF.

The rearrangement uses TRBV5-6 and TRBJ2-5, with D unclear. The V and J ends lost 4 bases and 5 bases respectively, with 15 bases between them. The CDR3 loop spans 14 amino acids. Germline lookup yields CDR1 SGHDT and CDR2 YYEEEE. The chain's CDR3 is CASSILRSVETQYF. In DNA form, the CDR3 reads TGTGCCAGCAGCATCTTGAGGAGTGTTGAGACCCAGTACTTC.

The rearrangement uses TRBV2 and TRBJ2-5; D is possibly TRBD1 (6 bases). V was shortened by 7 bases and J by 8 bases, with 11 bases between the two germline ends. The germline V gene encodes CDR1 SNHLY and CDR2 FYNNEI. The CDR3 contains 11 residues. The chain's CDR3 is CASMIQGTQYF. CDR3 in DNA: TGTGCCAGCATGATACAGGGAACCCAGTACTTC.

Only a few counts were recorded for this clone. The gene calls are TRBV4-3 and TRBJ2-7, with TRBD1 matching 7 bases. The ends lost 2 bases at V and 5 bases at J; junction bases unmatched: 3. Germline CDR1 LGHNA, CDR2 YSLEER. The CDR3 totals 13 residues. The CDR3: CASSQQGVNEQYF. CDR3 coding DNA: TGCGCCAGCAGCCAACAGGGGGTCAACGAGCAGTACTTC.

This sequence joins TRBV4-1 and TRBJ2-2, with 10 positions matching TRBD2. V was pared by 4 bases and J by 6 bases, with 11 bases of the junction left unmatched. CDR3 length equals 17 residues. The V gene's germline CDR1 is MGHRA and CDR2 YSYEKL. The CDR3: CASSRSTSGSTAGELFF. CDR3 in DNA: TGCGCCAGCAGCCGTTCGACTAGCGGGTCAACGGCCGGGGAGCTGTTTTTT.

The V call is TRBV6-5, the J call TRBJ1-6, with 7 bases matching TRBD1. The CDR3 loop spans 15 amino acids. With 0 bases clipped from V and 8 bases from J, the junction kept 4 bases outside the gene matches. The germline V gene has CDR1 MNHEY and CDR2 SVGAGI. The CDR3 nucleotides are TGTGCCAGCAGTTACTCGTGGGACAGATATTCACCCCTCCACTTT. Translating gives CASSYSWDRYSPLHF.

The chain links TRBV2 to TRBJ2-3; no firm D call. V gave up 8 bases and J gave up 6 bases, with 12 bases separating them. Germline CDR1 reads SNHLY; CDR2 reads FYNNEI. The CDR3 consists of 12 residues. DNA of the CDR3: TGTGCCAGCGGTCCTATAACGGATACGCAGTATTTT. Translation gives CASGPITDTQYF.

V gene TRBV11-2 combines with J gene TRBJ1-1, with D possibly matching TRBD1 (5 bases). V lost 2 bases and J lost 11, with 18 bases in between. CDR3 length: 14 residues. Germline CDR1 reads SGHAT; CDR2 reads FQNNGV. The CDR3 spells CASSLSQRVRGAFF. For the CDR3, the DNA is TGTGCCAGCAGCTTATCACAGAGGGTTCGGGGGGCTTTCTTT. Combining the CDR3 with reference TRBV11-2 and TRBJ1-1 gives the whole variable domain EAGVAQSPRYKIIEKRQSVAFWCNPISGHATLYWYQQILGQGPKLLIQFQNNGVVDDSQLPKDRFSAERLKGVDSTLKIQPAKLEDSAVYLCASSLSQRVRGAFFGQGTRLTVV.

As concerns this clone: A junction boundary mismatches the germline segment, possibly from a read error. The chain carries TRBV2 and TRBJ1-2, with 7 bases identical to TRBD1. CDR3 length equals 13 residues. Germline lookup yields CDR1 SNHLY and CDR2 FYNNEI. CDR3 protein: CASGSRGDGGYPF. Written as DNA, the CDR3 is TGTGCCAGCGGGTCCAGGGGGGATGGCGGCTACCCCTTC.

The V gene is TRBV11-3, the J gene TRBJ1-1; 8 positions agree with TRBD1. Per the germline V gene, CDR1 is SGHNT and CDR2 is YENEEA. The V gene end was trimmed by 5 bases and the J gene end by 4 bases; junction bases not matched to a gene: 3. The CDR3 sequence is 13 residues long. Here the CDR3 DNA reads TGTGCCAGCAGCCGACAGGGGCTCACTGAAGCTTTCTTT. Translated: CASSRQGLTEAFF.